This entry lists 27 T cell receptor beta chains sequenced from one sample in a study of T cell responses to AZD1222 COVID-19 vaccine. The method was immunoSEQ multiplex PCR; TCRdb's version includes in-frame clones alone and lacks a portion of them. The sample shows roughly 150,000 clones, about 85% of them seen only once. The sequencing here drew on peripheral blood, taken after recovery from COVID-19. These receptors were collected from an adult who had recovered from COVID-19.

This rearrangement joins TRBV4-1 to TRBJ2-3, with D perhaps matching TRBD1 (5 bases). Germline values: CDR1 MGHRA, CDR2 YSYEKL. V lost 6 bases and J 0 bases, leaving 13 bases between the germline ends. The CDR3 is 15 residues long. CDR3 sequence: CASRYDSLSTDTQYF. In nucleotides, the CDR3 is TGCGCCAGCAGATACGACAGTCTCAGCACAGATACGCAGTATTTT.

This clone was recorded once. The chain has TRBV27 and TRBJ1-6; 7 nucleotides agree with TRBD1. Germline CDR1 MNHEY, CDR2 SMNVEV (reference sequence). V lost 6 bases, J lost 7 bases, and 9 bases stayed unmatched. This CDR3 spans 15 amino acids. CDR3 DNA: TGTGCCAGCAGCCCTGAGACAGGGATCAATTCACCCCTCCACTTT. It specifies CASSPETGINSPLHF.

This clone was counted only a few times. The rearrangement joins TRBV28 to TRBJ1-5; D uncertain. Per germline, CDR1 MDHEN and CDR2 SYDVKM. This CDR3 is built from 14 residues. V lost 3 bases and J 4 bases, leaving 10 bases between the germline ends. The CDR3 loop is CASSLFGDNQPQHF. For the CDR3, the DNA is TGTGCCAGCAGTTTGTTCGGGGATAATCAGCCCCAGCATTTT. Filled out from reference TRBV28 and TRBJ1-5, the complete variable domain reads DVKVTQSSRYLVKRTGEKVFLECVQDMDHENMFWYRQDPGLGLRLIYFSYDVKMKEKGDIPEGYSVSREKKERFSLILESASTNQTSMYLCASSLFGDNQPQHFGDGTRLSIL.

The V gene is TRBV9, the J gene TRBJ1-2; no reliable D call. The CDR3 is 13 amino acids. The V gene lost 4 bases and the J gene lost 6 bases, with 13 bases spanning the gap. Germline CDR1 and CDR2: SGDLS and YYNGEE. This CDR3 is CASSRSWVDGYTF. The CDR3 DNA sequence: TGTGCCAGCAGCCGGTCGTGGGTTGATGGCTACACCTTC.

The rearrangement links TRBV19 to TRBJ1-1, with 7 bases aligning to TRBD1. V lost 8 bases, J lost 1 base, and 13 bases stayed unmatched. Looked up from germline, CDR1 is LNHDA and CDR2 is SQIVND (reference sequence). CDR3 length: 16 residues. CDR3 amino acids: CASYPGGLGQNTEAFF. CDR3 coding DNA: TGTGCCAGTTACCCAGGGGGGCTCGGGCAGAACACTGAAGCTTTCTTT.

The rearrangement links TRBV15 to TRBJ2-7; D is perhaps TRBD1 or TRBD2 (6 bases each). The CDR3 is made up of 15 amino acids. The V gene's germline CDR1 is LNHNV and CDR2 YYDKDF (reference sequence). The V gene lost 0 bases and the J gene lost 7 bases, with 16 bases spanning the gap. CDR3 protein: CATSRDGVRGGEQYF. Here the CDR3 DNA reads TGTGCCACCAGCAGAGATGGTGTCAGGGGAGGAGAGCAGTACTTC. Full variable domain (remainder filled in from reference TRBV15 and TRBJ2-7): DAMVIQNPRYQVTQFGKPVTLSCSQTLNHNVMYWYQQKSSQAPKLLFHYYDKDFNNEADTPDNFQSRRPNTSFCFLDIRSPGLGDTAMYLCATSRDGVRGGEQYFGPGTRLTVT.

This chain links TRBV3-1 (or the pseudogene TRBV3-2) with TRBJ2-7, with 9 bases aligning to TRBD1. The CDR3 runs to 15 residues. V was clipped by 4 bases and J by 5 bases; unmatched bases: 9. Looked up from germline, CDR1 is LGHDT and CDR2 is YNNKEL (reference sequence). The chain's CDR3 is CASSPSGTGFHEQYF. In DNA, the CDR3 is TGTGCCAGCAGCCCGAGCGGGACAGGGTTCCACGAGCAGTACTTC.

This clone has a single count. This chain uses TRBV7-2 with TRBJ1-1, with 11 nucleotides matching TRBD1. CDR1 is SGHTA, CDR2 FQGNSA, per germline. V shed 5 bases, J shed 11 bases, and the junction held 10 bases outside the gene matches. There are 14 residues in the CDR3. The CDR3 coding sequence is TGTGCCAGCAGCCCTAGCACCGGGACAGGGGGGGCTTTCTTT. Its protein is CASSPSTGTGGAFF. Complete variable domain (other parts from reference TRBV7-2 and TRBJ1-1): GAGVSQSPSNKVTEKGKDVELRCDPISGHTALYWYRQSLGQGLEFLIYFQGNSAPDKSGLPSDRFSAERTGGSVSTLTIQRTQQEDSAVYLCASSPSTGTGGAFFGQGTRLTVV.

The chain links TRBV28 to TRBJ1-6; TRBD1 might be the D (6 bases). This CDR3 contains 19 residues. From germline, CDR1 is MDHEN and CDR2 SYDVKM. V was pared by 6 bases and J by 3 bases, with 24 bases between. CDR3 coding DNA: TGTGCCAGCAGCCCACCTTTCAGGGGCCGAACTTACTATAATTCACCCCTCCACTTT. It codes for CASSPPFRGRTYYNSPLHF.

The genes are TRBV7-2 and TRBJ1-2, with a possible D match to TRBD1 (6 bases). The CDR3 covers 16 residues. The V gene's germline CDR1 is SGHTA and CDR2 FQGNSA. Trimming pared 2 bases from V and 7 bases from J, leaving 20 bases between. The CDR3: CASSLSPARTAVGYTF. The CDR3 nucleotides are TGTGCCAGCAGCTTATCGCCCGCTCGGACAGCTGTTGGCTACACCTTC.

CDR3 protein: CASSWGLAGAIEQYF. The CDR3 nucleotides are TGTGCCAGCAGTTGGGGACTAGCGGGAGCAATCGAGCAGTACTTC. This chain links TRBV28 with TRBJ2-7, with TRBD2 identical over 14 bases. CDR3 length equals 15 residues. J gave up 6 bases and V 4 bases, and 5 bases lay outside the gene matches. In germline, CDR1 is MDHEN, CDR2 SYDVKM.

V usage is TRBV7-2 and J usage is TRBJ1-3, with 10 nucleotides matching TRBD1. This CDR3 has 13 amino acids. Germline lookup yields CDR1 SGHTA and CDR2 FQGNSA. V lost 5 bases, J lost 7 bases, and 2 bases stayed unmatched. CDR3 nucleotides: TGTGCCAGCAGCGCGGGACAGGGGAACACCATATATTTT. This gives the protein CASSAGQGNTIYF.

V and J are TRBV9 and TRBJ1-1; the D gene is possibly TRBD1 (5 bases). V lost 4 bases, J lost 2 bases, and 15 bases lay in between. This CDR3 has 15 residues. Per the germline V gene, CDR1 is SGDLS and CDR2 is YYNGEE. CDR3: CASSSLGAGNTEAFF. The CDR3 DNA reads TGTGCCAGCAGCTCCCTAGGGGCGGGAAACACTGAAGCTTTCTTT.

CDR3 in amino acids: CASSRGTTEAFF. Here the CDR3 DNA reads TGTGCCAGCAGTCGGGGTACTACTGAAGCTTTCTTT. The V gene is TRBV2, the J gene TRBJ1-1, with D unclear. Germline-derived CDR1 and CDR2 are SNHLY and FYNNEI. CDR3 length equals 12 residues. V gave up 5 bases and J gave up 5 bases, with 9 bases separating them.

This clone appeared a single time. The rearrangement uses TRBV7-9 and TRBJ1-2; 8 nucleotides align to TRBD1. Trimming at V came to 5 bases and at J to 4 bases, leaving 12 bases not matched to a gene. The V gene's germline CDR1 is SEHNR and CDR2 FQNEAQ (reference sequence). CDR3 length: 16 amino acids. The CDR3 DNA is TGTGCCAGCAGCCCCGGACAGGGACGCACGGCCTATGGCTACACCTTC. The encoded protein is CASSPGQGRTAYGYTF.

V is TRBV19 and J is TRBJ2-5, with D possibly being TRBD1 or TRBD2 (5 bases each). Germline lookup yields CDR1 LNHDA and CDR2 SQIVND (reference sequence). V was cut by 5 bases and J by 5 bases, with 21 bases left in between. The CDR3 runs 16 residues. CDR3 amino acids: CASSPRDGPIGETQYF. The CDR3 bases are TGTGCCAGTAGTCCTCGGGACGGACCGATTGGGGAGACCCAGTACTTC.

V is TRBV27 and J is TRBJ2-1; 8 nucleotides line up with TRBD1. The CDR3 has 15 residues. CDR1 is MNHEY, CDR2 SMNVEV, per germline (reference sequence). V shed 2 bases and J 2 bases; nucleotides not matched to a gene: 2. The CDR3 nucleotides are TGTGCCAGCAGTTTACGGGACAGGCCCTACAATGAGCAGTTCTTC. Its protein product is CASSLRDRPYNEQFF.

The J gene is TRBJ2-1, the V gene TRBV5-6, with D perhaps TRBD1 or TRBD2 (7 bases each). CDR3 length equals 16 residues. Germline values: CDR1 SGHDT, CDR2 YYEEEE. V dropped 3 bases and J dropped 4 bases, with 17 bases sitting between them. The CDR3 DNA sequence: TGTGCCAGCAGCTACACGGCAGGGGGGGTGTACAATGAGCAGTTCTTC. Translation: CASSYTAGGVYNEQFF.

The genes are TRBV6-5 and TRBJ1-2, with TRBD1 matching over 8 bases. The germline gives CDR1 MNHEY, CDR2 SVGAGI. The J segment lost 8 bases and the V segment lost 11 bases, leaving 13 bases of the junction unmatched. The CDR3 is made up of 13 amino acids. CDR3 sequence reads: CASSPDRGEGYTF. The CDR3 bases are TGTGCCTCAAGCCCAGACAGGGGAGAGGGCTACACCTTC.

J is TRBJ1-2 and V is TRBV14; D is undetermined. The CDR3 is 13 amino acids. Trimming left V 0 bases short and J 4 bases short, with 6 bases between. The germline V gene has CDR1 SGHDN and CDR2 FVKESK. CDR3 residues: CASSQDRIYGYTF. Written as DNA, the CDR3 is TGTGCCAGCAGCCAAGACAGAATCTATGGCTACACCTTC.

The CDR3 protein is CASSQLWTGGNTGELFF. The CDR3 DNA sequence: TGCGCCAGCAGCCAACTTTGGACAGGAGGGAACACCGGGGAGCTGTTTTTT. This rearrangement joins TRBV4-1 to TRBJ2-2, with TRBD1 matching over 7 bases. Germline assignment: CDR1 MGHRA and CDR2 YSYEKL. The J segment lost 1 base and the V segment lost 2 bases, leaving 7 bases of the junction unmatched. The CDR3 runs to 17 residues.

The rearrangement joins TRBV5-6 to TRBJ2-7, with D possibly matching TRBD1 (5 bases). Per germline, CDR1 SGHDT and CDR2 YYEEEE. This CDR3 comprises 15 residues. V lost 0 bases to trimming and J lost 7 bases, with 17 bases between them. The CDR3 here is CASSLVYRLEQEQYF. The CDR3 DNA sequence: TGTGCCAGCAGCTTGGTTTACAGGCTCGAGCAGGAGCAGTACTTC.

V and J are TRBV5-4 and TRBJ1-4; D is unclear. Germline V gene data show CDR1 as SGHNT and CDR2 as YYREEE (reference sequence). The CDR3 length is 14 residues. Trimming took 2 bases from V and 6 from J, leaving 11 bases between them. The DNA for the CDR3 is TGTGCCAGCAGCTTACACACGTCTGATGAAAAACTGTTTTTT. It yields the protein CASSLHTSDEKLFF.

Only one count was recorded for this clone. The gene calls are TRBV5-1 and TRBJ1-4; no reliable D call. The CDR3 has 14 residues. The V gene lost 3 bases and the J gene lost 4 bases, with 10 bases spanning the gap. Per the germline V gene, CDR1 is SGHRS and CDR2 is YFSETQ. The CDR3 DNA sequence: TGCGCCAGCAGCTCCACAAGCTATAATGAAAAACTGTTTTTT. Its translation is CASSSTSYNEKLFF.

The V call is TRBV7-3, the J call TRBJ1-2, with TRBD1 as a possible D gene (5 bases). Trimming removed 4 bases from V and 0 bases from J, with 15 bases in between. This CDR3 contains 16 residues. CDR1 and CDR2 from the germline V gene are SGHTA and FQGTGA. The CDR3 loop is CASSSGGEGTNYGYTF. CDR3 in DNA: TGTGCCAGCAGCTCCGGTGGGGAGGGGACTAACTATGGCTACACCTTC.

This clone came up a few times. The genes are TRBV2 and TRBJ2-1; weak D call: TRBD2 (5 bases). Between the trimmed V and J ends, which lost 5 bases and 9 bases, there was a span of 14 bases. CDR3 length: 13 residues. Germline values: CDR1 SNHLY, CDR2 FYNNEI. Here the CDR3 reads CASSPTSGGEQFF. CDR3 DNA: TGTGCCAGCAGTCCCACCTCAGGAGGTGAGCAGTTCTTC.

This chain connects TRBV7-2 to TRBJ2-7, with TRBD2 as a possible D gene (7 bases). Germline V CDR1 and CDR2: SGHTA, FQGNSA. The CDR3 extends over 14 amino acids. V was pared by 2 bases and J by 9 bases, with 17 bases between. This CDR3 reads CASSLFMGGLAQYF. DNA for the CDR3: TGTGCCAGCAGCTTATTTATGGGGGGGCTGGCGCAGTACTTC.